This section outlines one TCR beta chain sequence together with its context. The CDR3 spans 15 residues. The germline V and J ends were trimmed by 4 bases and 0 bases, with 12 bases remaining between them. Germline V gene data show CDR1 as MGHRA and CDR2 as YSYEKL. Per the authors' pipeline: The assay estimated nucleated cells by amplifying reference gene primers. Data came from immunoSEQ multiplex PCR; TCRdb stores just in-frame clones and leaves some out. V and J calls plus clone size are reproduced from that table; the DNA served to infer D and trimming. Of roughly 570,000 clones listed, roughly 89% are singletons. This entry is derived from a study of blood T cell repertoires in COVID-19. Study-level background: From T cells, B-cell-depleted T cells, or PBMCs came the material, which was cDNA or gDNA.

This clonotype was obtained from a woman aged 45 to 65 with COVID-19, enrolled during active disease. This chain links TRBV4-1 with TRBJ1-1; D perhaps matches TRBD1 (6 bases). Sequenced input: peripheral blood. The CDR3 DNA reads as TGCGCCAGCAGCCGTATCGCAGGGGTGAACACTGAAGCTTTCTTT. Protein sequence: CASSRIAGVNTEAFF.